The 5 T cell receptor beta chains listed next were all sequenced from one sample in a study of human T cells and chemical hapten exposure. As for time point: patch test 1, 2 weeks after DPC sensitization. Indicated treatment: therapeutic diphenylcyclopropenone sensitization with weekly scalp DPC. TCRdb re-analysed the RACE reads in MiXCR, keeping a single row per CDR3 protein. The table has more than 65,000 distinct CDR3 sequences, roughly 7.2% seen once. The sequencing used whole blood, collected in connection with sensitization to the hapten diphenylcyclopropenone (DPC). All receptors come from a woman under 40 with alopecia areata. Some clones in this sample may be carry-over from other donors' samples.

In its sample, this clonotype was seen a few times. The CDR3 bases are TGCGCCAGCAGCCAAGGTTGGGGGGGAGGAAACACCATATATTTT. Translation: CASSQGWGGGNTIYF. The chain uses TRBV4-1 and TRBJ1-3; D is possibly TRBD1 (5 bases). V was pared by 1 base and J by 4 bases, with 11 bases between. CDR3 length: 15 residues. Germline loops: CDR1 MGHRA, CDR2 YSYEKL.

The sample holds many counts of this clonotype. The chain joins TRBV6-1 to TRBJ2-1; D is perhaps TRBD2 (5 bases). V lost 7 bases and J lost 11, with 18 bases in between. CDR1 MNHNS and CDR2 SASEGT come from the germline V gene. The CDR3 has 13 residues. DNA for the CDR3: TGTGCCAGCACCCTTGGCCTTGGGAGTAAGCAGTTCTTC. Protein sequence: CASTLGLGSKQFF.

The chain recombines TRBV29-1 with TRBJ1-1; the D is unclear. CDR1 SQVTM and CDR2 ANQGSEA come from the germline V gene. This CDR3 spans 12 amino acids. Trimming removed 4 bases at V and 3 bases at J, with 9 bases between. CDR3 sequence reads: CSVVSADTEAFF. The CDR3 DNA reads TGCAGCGTTGTCTCGGCGGACACTGAAGCTTTCTTT. The full variable domain, in which reference TRBV29-1 and TRBJ1-1 provide the parts outside the CDR3, is SAVISQKPSRDICQRGTSLTIQCQVDSQVTMMFWYRQQPGQSLTLIATANQGSEATYESGFVIDKFPISRPNLTFSTLTVSNMSPEDSSIYLCSVVSADTEAFFGQGTRLTVV.

A remark on this clonotype: Germline is not matched at one junction end, which may reflect a read error. This rearrangement joins TRBV7-2 to TRBJ1-5, with 8 bases lining up with TRBD1. This CDR3 contains 14 residues. The germline gives CDR1 SGHTA, CDR2 FQGNSA. In DNA, the CDR3 is TGTGCCGGCAGCTCCGACAGGGGCTCTCAGCCCCAGCATTTT. Encoded protein: CAGSSDRGSQPQHF. The whole variable domain, filled in from reference TRBV7-2 and TRBJ1-5, reads GAGVSQSPSNKVTEKGKDVELRCDPISGHTALYWYRQSLGQGLEFLIYFQGNSAPDKSGLPSDRFSAERTGGSVSTLTIQRTQQEDSAVYLCAGSSDRGSQPQHFGDGTRLSIL.

This clonotype was seen a handful of times. The chain carries TRBV25-1 and TRBJ2-5, with 9 bases identical to TRBD2. V lost 4 bases and J lost 4; bases outside the gene matches: 7. Germline V gives CDR1 MGHDK, CDR2 SYGVNS. The CDR3 runs 15 residues. The CDR3 nucleotides are TGTGCCAGCAGTGCCGCGGGGGGGCTGGGAGAGACCCAGTACTTC. Translated: CASSAAGGLGETQYF. Full variable domain (remainder filled in from reference TRBV25-1 and TRBJ2-5): EADIYQTPRYLVIGTGKKITLECSQTMGHDKMYWYQQDPGMELHLIHYSYGVNSTEKGDLSSESTVSRIRTEHFPLTLESARPSHTSQYLCASSAAGGLGETQYFGPGTRLLVL.